This T cell receptor beta chain is from a study of blood T cell repertoires in COVID-19. Per the authors' pipeline: The authors estimated nucleated cell counts from reference gene primer amplification. Sequencing used immunoSEQ multiplex PCR; TCRdb keeps in-frame clones, though not all of them. That table furnishes V, J and clone size, whereas the DNA furnished D and trimming. Of around 170,000 clones detected, roughly nine tenths appear once; the ten largest clones hold under 2%. Trimming left V 4 bases short and J 0 bases short, with 10 bases between. Germline V gene lookup returns CDR1 MNHEY and CDR2 SMNVEV (reference sequence). This CDR3 contains 15 residues. This clone was seen a few times.

The chain combines TRBV27 with TRBJ1-5; D unclear. The sequenced sample consisted of peripheral blood. The source is a man aged 18-30 years who had recovered from COVID-19. The CDR3 nucleotides are TGTGCCAGCAGTTGGAACGGAGTTAGCAATCAGCCCCAGCATTTT. Translated: CASSWNGVSNQPQHF.